The 27 T cell receptor beta chains in this list originate from one sample, sequenced in a study of spatial heterogeneity in lung cancer. Overall study results and limits: Counts of expanded alpha and beta TCRs within tumors tracked the tumor nonsynonymous mutation count.

Their antigens remain unidentified. The time point was: sample taken at primary tumor resection. TCRdb re-analysed the 5' RACE reads in MiXCR, keeping a single row per CDR3 protein. The data hold approximately 7,000 distinct CDR3 sequences, with roughly 14% observed a single time. Sample: lung tumor tissue, taken at surgery. The receptor source for this set is a male donor with early-stage non-small cell lung cancer.

In its sample, this clonotype ranks as medium-sized (0.01 to 0.1%). Little can be read into the size of this beta chain, an off-target read in a library designed for alpha chains. The V and J genes are TRBV6-1 and TRBJ2-7, with TRBD1 identical over 7 bases. Losses at the gene ends were 0 bases for V and 2 bases for J; bases not matched to a gene: 13. The germline V gene has CDR1 MNHNS and CDR2 SASEGT. The CDR3 totals 18 residues. CDR3 bases: TGTGCCAGCAGTGAAGCGAACAGGGGCGGCGCGTTTCCCTACGAGCAGTACTTC. It yields the protein CASSEANRGGAFPYEQYF.

This clonotype is labeled as medium-sized (0.01 to 0.1%). This beta chain was picked up by a library intended for alpha chains and is off target, so its count carries little meaning. This chain connects TRBV28 to TRBJ2-7, with TRBD1 identical over 9 bases. V lost 11 bases to trimming and J lost 4 bases; unmatched junction nucleotides: 12. This CDR3 has 14 residues. Germline CDR1 MDHEN, CDR2 SYDVKM. CDR3 in DNA: TGTGCCGGCGCAACCGGGACAGGGAATTACGAGCAGTACTTC. This encodes CAGATGTGNYEQYF.

Ten or more counts support this clonotype. Since the library was made to target alpha chains, this beta chain is a stray read and its abundance is not meaningful. The rearrangement uses TRBV12-5 and TRBJ2-2; 11 bases agree with TRBD2. V gave up 6 bases and J gave up 6 bases; unmatched junction bases: 6. This CDR3 contains 15 residues. CDR1 LGHNT and CDR2 FRNRAP come from the germline V gene. The CDR3 DNA reads TGTGCTAGTGGACCAAGACTAGCGGGACCCGGGGAGCTGTTTTTT. Encoded protein: CASGPRLAGPGELFF.

This clonotype was counted ten times or more. Since the library was made to target alpha chains, this beta chain is a stray read and its abundance is not meaningful. The rearrangement joins TRBV20-1 to TRBJ1-6, with D tentatively TRBD1 (5 bases). This CDR3 contains 13 residues. The V end was cut by 0 bases, the J end by 6 bases, with 6 bases between. Germline-derived CDR1 and CDR2 are DFQATT and SNEGSKA (reference sequence). CDR3 bases: TGCAGTGCTAGAGATGACAGTAATTCACCCCTCCACTTT. This translates into CSARDDSNSPLHF.

In this sample, this clonotype turned up many times. For a library built for alpha chains, this beta chain is a stray read; little rests on its size. The rearrangement joins TRBV14 to TRBJ2-2; no firm D call. Trimming shortened V by 4 bases and J by 2 bases, and 14 bases separated the two germline ends. Germline CDR1 reads SGHDN; CDR2 reads FVKESK. The CDR3 extends over 16 amino acids. CDR3 sequence (DNA): TGTGCCAGCAGCCCGCTCGACATGTTTAACACCGGGGAGCTGTTTTTT. It encodes CASSPLDMFNTGELFF.

This clonotype is termed medium-sized. This beta chain came through as a stray read in a library set up for alpha chains, and its size says little. The chain combines TRBV30 with TRBJ1-6; D uncertain. The CDR3 is made up of 15 amino acids. The V and J ends lost 2 bases and 6 bases respectively, with 14 bases between them. Germline CDR1 GTSNPN, CDR2 SVGIG (reference sequence). CDR3 sequence reads: CAWSNPTVLNSPLHF. The CDR3 bases are TGTGCCTGGAGTAACCCGACGGTGCTTAATTCACCCCTCCACTTT. Complete variable domain (other parts from reference TRBV30 and TRBJ1-6): SQTIHQWPATLVQPVGSPLSLECTVEGTSNPNLYWYRQAAGRGLQLLFYSVGIGQISSEVPQNLSASRPQDRQFILSSKKLLLSDSGFYLCAWSNPTVLNSPLHFGNGTRLTVT.

This clonotype was picked up many times. This beta chain is an off-target read within a library intended for alpha chains, so its frequency means little. J is TRBJ1-5 and V is TRBV12-3 or TRBV12-4; 12 nucleotides line up with TRBD1. This CDR3 contains 17 residues. The junction had 8 bases not matched to a gene; V was cut back by 3 bases and J by 5 bases. The CDR3 nucleotides are TGTGCCAGCAGTTTTGGGACAGGGGGCCTAGGGGATCAGCCCCAGCATTTT. Its protein is CASSFGTGGLGDQPQHF.

By share of the sample, this clonotype is medium-sized (0.01 to 0.1%). This beta chain slipped into a library made for alpha chains as a stray read, so its size is not meaningful. The chain uses TRBV12-3 or TRBV12-4 and TRBJ2-1; 13 nucleotides line up with TRBD2. V was clipped by 3 bases and J by 5 bases; unmatched bases: 1. There are 15 residues in the CDR3. The CDR3 DNA follows: TGTGCCAGCAGTTTGGGACTAGCGGGGCACAATGAGCAGTTCTTC. This encodes CASSLGLAGHNEQFF.

By share, this clonotype ranks as medium-sized (0.01 to 0.1%). This beta chain is off target for a library built for alpha chains, so its abundance means little. This chain uses TRBV11-2 with TRBJ1-1, with D unclear. CDR3 length: 17 amino acids. Deletions cut 8 bases from V and 4 bases from J, with 26 bases between. From germline, CDR1 is SGHAT and CDR2 FQNNGV. CDR3 DNA: TGTGCCAGCGGGATTAAGGAGGGAGGGAAGGGCTCCACTGAAGCTTTCTTT. Its translation: CASGIKEGGKGSTEAFF. Variable domain in full (rest from reference TRBV11-2 and TRBJ1-1): EAGVAQSPRYKIIEKRQSVAFWCNPISGHATLYWYQQILGQGPKLLIQFQNNGVVDDSQLPKDRFSAERLKGVDSTLKIQPAKLEDSAVYLCASGIKEGGKGSTEAFFGQGTRLTVV.

By proportion, this clonotype is medium-sized. This beta chain is an off-target read within a library intended for alpha chains, so its frequency means little. The rearrangement joins TRBV7-9 to TRBJ2-6; TRBD1 agrees at 7 bases. The J segment lost 1 base and the V segment lost 1 base, leaving 4 bases of the junction unmatched. The CDR3 contains 17 residues. Germline V lookup: CDR1 SEHNR, CDR2 FQNEAQ (reference sequence). CDR3 sequence reads: CASSLEGQTSGANVLTF. Written as DNA, the CDR3 is TGTGCCAGCAGCTTAGAGGGACAGACATCTGGGGCCAACGTCCTGACTTTC.

As to this clonotype: Little can be read into the size of this beta chain, an off-target read in a library designed for alpha chains. The V gene is TRBV19, the J gene TRBJ1-2; D gene ambiguous. Germline CDR1 is LNHDA and CDR2 is SQIVND (reference sequence). Trimming shortened V by 4 bases and J by 8 bases, and 17 bases separated the two germline ends. The CDR3 covers 14 residues. The CDR3 bases are TGTGCCAGTAGTACCAACACGGTGGATGGAGGCTACACCTTC. Its protein is CASSTNTVDGGYTF.

This clonotype was seen at least ten times. This beta chain is an off-target read within a library intended for alpha chains, so its frequency means little. The V gene is TRBV5-5, the J gene TRBJ2-3; D is possibly TRBD2 (6 bases). Germline lookup yields CDR1 SGHKS and CDR2 YYEKEE (reference sequence). This CDR3 is built from 15 residues. Trimming removed 3 bases from V and 2 bases from J, with 13 bases in between. The CDR3 reads CASSSPGLSTDTQYF. Here the CDR3 DNA reads TGTGCCAGCAGCTCTCCGGGACTTTCCACAGATACGCAGTATTTT.

This clonotype was picked up many times. This beta chain is a stray read from a library made for alpha chains; its abundance is not meaningful. The rearrangement joins TRBV21-1 to TRBJ2-7; the table's D call, TRBD1, was not checked against the DNA. TRBV21-1 is a recognized pseudogene. The CDR3 runs 17 residues. The CDR3 region has the DNA TGTGCCAGCACGGGCTGGAGGGGACAGGGGGCGTCCTACGAGCAGTACGTC. The encoded protein is CASTGWRGQGASYEQYV.

By its share, this clonotype is medium-sized (0.01 to 0.1%). Since it is a stray read in a library aimed at alpha chains, this beta chain has a size that is not meaningful. The chain employs TRBV20-1 and TRBJ2-3; D assignment may be TRBD1 or TRBD2 (5 bases each). The V end lost 5 bases, the J end lost 2 bases, and 11 bases lay between the germline ends. The germline gives CDR1 DFQATT, CDR2 SNEGSKA (reference sequence). CDR3 length: 13 residues. CDR3 DNA: TGCAGTGCTGGGGGTTCCACCACAGATACGCAGTATTTT. Amino acid sequence: CSAGGSTTDTQYF.

This clonotype occurred many times. A library made for alpha chains picked up this beta chain off target, so its size means little. The chain is built from TRBV18 and TRBJ2-1; the D gene is possibly TRBD2 (6 bases). Germline V gene lookup returns CDR1 KGHSH and CDR2 LQKENI. CDR3 size: 17 residues. The V and J ends lost 3 bases and 0 bases respectively, with 15 bases between them. Written as DNA, the CDR3 is TGTGCCAGCTCACCCCCCTTGGGGGGAAGCTCCTACAATGAGCAGTTCTTC. Translating it yields CASSPPLGGSSYNEQFF.

This clonotype is medium-sized (0.01 to 0.1%) in the sample. This beta chain came through as a stray read in a library set up for alpha chains, and its size says little. The gene calls are TRBV29-1 and TRBJ2-6; D not certain. CDR3 size: 12 residues. Germline loops: CDR1 SQVTM, CDR2 ANQGSEA. V was trimmed by 5 bases and J by 0 bases, leaving 2 bases between them. The CDR3: CSVRSGANVLTF. The CDR3 DNA is TGCAGCGTTCGCTCTGGGGCCAACGTCCTGACTTTC.

This clonotype is classed as medium-sized. The library was prepared for alpha chains; this beta chain is a stray read, so its frequency means little. This chain links TRBV27 with TRBJ2-5; 14 nucleotides align to TRBD2. The CDR3 covers 16 residues. Germline trimming cut 5 bases from V and 3 bases from J; bases unmatched to any gene: 5. Germline-derived CDR1 and CDR2 are MNHEY and SMNVEV (reference sequence). The CDR3 region has the DNA TGTGCCAGCAGTCTCTCGACTAGCGGGGGGGAAGAGACCCAGTACTTC. Its translation is CASSLSTSGGEETQYF.

This clonotype was observed many times. Found in a library prepared for alpha chains, this beta chain is an off-target read, and its abundance has little meaning. CDR3 region: CASSLRQGVGTNTEAFF. In DNA, the CDR3 is TGTGCCAGCAGCCTTCGACAGGGGGTGGGAACGAACACTGAAGCTTTCTTT. This sequence joins TRBV11-2 and TRBJ1-1; 9 bases match TRBD1. From germline, CDR1 is SGHAT and CDR2 FQNNGV. The CDR3 spans 17 residues. J gave up 1 base and V 5 bases, and 11 bases lay outside the gene matches.

A word on this clonotype: In a library made to pick up alpha chains, this beta chain is a stray read with a size that means little. The chain joins TRBV7-3 to TRBJ2-3, with 10 bases lining up with TRBD2. V gave up 4 bases and J gave up 3 bases; unmatched junction bases: 1. Germline lookup yields CDR1 SGHTA and CDR2 FQGTGA. This CDR3 is 14 amino acids long. The CDR3 region has the DNA TGTGCCAGCAGCTCGGGACTAGCGACAGATACGCAGTATTTT. It is translated as CASSSGLATDTQYF.

This clonotype is classed as medium-sized. In a library made to pick up alpha chains, this beta chain is a stray read with a size that means little. The rearrangement links TRBV3-1 to TRBJ2-7; 8 bases are shared with TRBD2. Germline CDR1 reads LGHDT; CDR2 reads YNNKEL (reference sequence). CDR3 length: 15 residues. V gave up 2 bases and J gave up 9 bases; unmatched junction bases: 12. The CDR3 spells CASSQPSGLREGQYF. DNA for the CDR3: TGTGCCAGCAGCCAACCTAGCGGGCTCCGTGAGGGGCAGTACTTC.

This clonotype was picked up many times. The library was built for alpha chains, so this beta chain is an off-target read and its size means little. This chain connects TRBV12-3 or TRBV12-4 to TRBJ1-5; D possibly corresponds to TRBD1 (5 bases). The CDR3 totals 16 residues. V lost 6 bases and J 9 bases, leaving 24 bases between the germline ends. This CDR3 is CASSLSGPGMSTPQHF. The CDR3 bases are TGTGCCAGCAGCCTTTCAGGGCCCGGAATGAGTACGCCCCAGCATTTT.

This clonotype has ten or more counts. This beta chain is a stray read from a library made for alpha chains; its abundance is not meaningful. This rearrangement joins TRBV10-2 to TRBJ1-1, with D possibly matching TRBD1 (6 bases). The CDR3 length is 14 residues. CDR1 is WSHSY and CDR2 is SAAADI in the germline V gene. The V gene lost 7 bases and the J gene lost 3 bases, with 15 bases spanning the gap. Written as DNA, the CDR3 is TGCGCCAGCATATCGGGGGGCGCCTACACTGAAGCTTTCTTT. Translation: CASISGGAYTEAFF.

This clonotype is categorized as medium-sized. Being off target in a library aimed at alpha chains, this beta chain has a size of little meaning. This rearrangement joins TRBV10-3 to TRBJ1-2; D call uncertain. With 3 bases removed from V and 6 bases from J, the gap between germline ends came to 14 bases. Germline loops: CDR1 ENHRY, CDR2 SYGVKD. The CDR3 is 14 residues long. As DNA, the CDR3 is TGTGCCATCAGTGATAGTGCAGGAGAAGATGGCTACACCTTC. Protein: CAISDSAGEDGYTF.

Of note for this clonotype: This beta chain slipped into a library made for alpha chains as a stray read, so its size is not meaningful. The chain employs TRBV9 and TRBJ2-3; the match to TRBD2 covers 8 bases. The germline V gene encodes CDR1 SGDLS and CDR2 YYNGEE. Trimming cost V 4 bases and J 2 bases; bases outside gene matches: 15. The length of the CDR3 is 18 residues. The CDR3 DNA reads as TGTGCCAGCAGCATTAAACCCATAGCGGGACCCACCACAGATACGCAGTATTTT. Its translation: CASSIKPIAGPTTDTQYF.

There are many counts of this clonotype. Found in a library prepared for alpha chains, this beta chain is an off-target read, and its abundance has little meaning. The chain recombines TRBV7-9 with TRBJ2-1; no firm D call. The V end lost 2 bases, the J end lost 4 bases, and 15 bases lay between the germline ends. The CDR3 runs 16 residues. Germline V CDR1 and CDR2: SEHNR, FQNEAQ (reference sequence). The CDR3 bases are TGTGCCAGCAGCTTAAAGGTCCGCCGGGTTTACAATGAGCAGTTCTTC. Translating it yields CASSLKVRRVYNEQFF.

This clonotype was recorded at least ten times. Because this beta chain is a stray read in a library intended to capture alpha chains, its abundance should not be given much weight. This chain joins TRBV7-9 and TRBJ1-4; TRBD1 might be the D (6 bases). Germline values: CDR1 SEHNR, CDR2 FQNEAQ (reference sequence). The CDR3 has 16 residues. Trimming took off 5 bases at V and 0 bases at J, with 13 bases between the two ends. The CDR3 sequence: CASSSRQATTNEKLFF. CDR3 coding DNA: TGTGCCAGCAGCAGCCGACAGGCAACAACTAATGAAAAACTGTTTTTT. Combining the CDR3 with reference TRBV7-9 and TRBJ1-4 gives the whole variable domain DTGVSQNPRHKITKRGQNVTFRCDPISEHNRLYWYRQTLGQGPEFLTYFQNEAQLEKSRLLSDRFSAERPKGSFSTLEIQRTEQGDSAMYLCASSSRQATTNEKLFFGSGTQLSVL.

This clonotype occurred a few times. This beta chain is a stray read from a library made for alpha chains; its abundance is not meaningful. The rearrangement uses TRBV7-9 and TRBJ2-7; TRBD1 matches at 7 bases. J lost 4 bases, V lost 5 bases, and 11 bases had no gene match. CDR1 and CDR2 from the germline V gene are SEHNR and FQNEAQ (reference sequence). The CDR3 runs to 15 residues. The chain's CDR3 is CASSPRTGAVYEQYF. For the CDR3, the DNA is TGTGCCAGCAGCCCCCGAACAGGGGCCGTTTACGAGCAGTACTTC.